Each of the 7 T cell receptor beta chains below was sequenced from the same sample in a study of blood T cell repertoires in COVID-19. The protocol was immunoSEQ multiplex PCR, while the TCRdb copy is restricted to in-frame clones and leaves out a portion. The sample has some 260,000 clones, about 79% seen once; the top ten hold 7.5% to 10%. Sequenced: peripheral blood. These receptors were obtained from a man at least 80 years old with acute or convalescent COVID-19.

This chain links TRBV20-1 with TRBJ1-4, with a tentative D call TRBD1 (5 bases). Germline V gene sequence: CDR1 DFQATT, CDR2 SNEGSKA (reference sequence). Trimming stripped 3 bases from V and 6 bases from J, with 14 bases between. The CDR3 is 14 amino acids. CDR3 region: CSASSGEEDEKLFF. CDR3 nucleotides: TGCAGTGCTAGTTCGGGGGAGGAAGATGAAAAACTGTTTTTT.

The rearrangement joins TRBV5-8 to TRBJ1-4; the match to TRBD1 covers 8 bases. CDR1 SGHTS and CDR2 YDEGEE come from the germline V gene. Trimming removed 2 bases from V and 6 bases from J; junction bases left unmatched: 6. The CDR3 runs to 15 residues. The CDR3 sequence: CASSFGQGGDEKLFF. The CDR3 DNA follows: TGTGCCAGCAGCTTTGGACAGGGTGGGGATGAAAAACTGTTTTTT.

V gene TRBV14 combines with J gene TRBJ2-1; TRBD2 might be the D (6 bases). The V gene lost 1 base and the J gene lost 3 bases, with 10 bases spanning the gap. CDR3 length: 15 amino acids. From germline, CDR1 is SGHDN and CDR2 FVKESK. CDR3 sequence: CASSQGGGRYNEQFF. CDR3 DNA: TGTGCCAGCAGCCAAGGGGGAGGACGCTACAATGAGCAGTTCTTC.

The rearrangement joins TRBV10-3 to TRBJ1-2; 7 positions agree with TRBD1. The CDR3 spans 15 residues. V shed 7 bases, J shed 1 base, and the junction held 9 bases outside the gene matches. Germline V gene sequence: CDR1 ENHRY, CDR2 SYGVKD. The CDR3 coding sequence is TGTGCCATCACGCAGGGGGTGGTGGGTAACTATGGCTACACCTTC. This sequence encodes CAITQGVVGNYGYTF.

The chain's CDR3 is CTSSPEPKRGGPINEQFF. CDR3 bases: TGCACCAGCAGCCCAGAACCTAAGCGGGGGGGGCCTATCAATGAGCAGTTCTTC. The chain uses TRBV1 and TRBJ2-1; no check of the table's D call, TRBD2, against the DNA was made. TRBV1 is tagged as a pseudogene. This CDR3 region has 18 residues.

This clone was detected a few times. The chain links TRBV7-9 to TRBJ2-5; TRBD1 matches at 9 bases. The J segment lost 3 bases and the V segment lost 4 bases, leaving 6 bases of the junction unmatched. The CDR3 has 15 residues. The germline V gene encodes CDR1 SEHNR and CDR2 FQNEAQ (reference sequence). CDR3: CASSSYRGREETQYF. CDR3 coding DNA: TGTGCCAGCAGCTCGTACAGGGGGCGCGAAGAGACCCAGTACTTC.

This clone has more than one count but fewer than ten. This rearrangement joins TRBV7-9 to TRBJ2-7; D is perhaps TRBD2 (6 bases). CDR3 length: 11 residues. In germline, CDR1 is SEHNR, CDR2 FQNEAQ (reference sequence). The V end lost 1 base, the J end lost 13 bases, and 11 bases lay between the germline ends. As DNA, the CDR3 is TGTGCCAGCAGCTTAGGGGAGGTGCATTACTTC. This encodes CASSLGEVHYF.